This TCR beta chain was sequenced in a study of OX40 agonist ivuxolimab in advanced cancers. Some clones are missing from TCRdb's copy, which holds only in-frame ones; the method was immunoSEQ multiplex PCR. The data contain over 15,000 clones, about four fifths of them singletons. The length of the CDR3 is 11 residues. Looked up from germline, CDR1 is SGHDT and CDR2 is YYEEEE. V lost 2 bases to trimming and J lost 2 bases, with 0 bases between them. Comment on this clone: Its antigen is still unknown.

Whole-study results and caveats: CD8+ T cells (on average) carried more expanded clones than CD4+ T cells.

The specimen comprised CD4+ or CD8+ T cells sorted from blood, sampled in a trial of the OX40 agonist ivuxolimab. The V and J genes are TRBV5-6 and TRBJ2-3; D gene uncertain. The TCR sequence derives from an adult with an advanced solid tumor such as melanoma, head and neck, liver or kidney cancer. The CDR3 sequence is CASSFTDTQYF. The CDR3 bases are TGTGCCAGCAGCTTCACAGATACGCAGTATTTT.